This TCR beta chain was sequenced for a study of OX40 agonist ivuxolimab in advanced cancers. Points from the study as a whole: There were, on average, more expanded clones in CD8+ T cells than in CD4+.

Blood was sampled at baseline, cycle 4 day 1, and cycle 7 day 1. CDR3 length equals 15 residues. The V end lost 0 bases, the J end lost 7 bases, and 13 bases lay between the germline ends. The germline V gene encodes CDR1 SGHAT and CDR2 FQNNGV. With regard to this clone: Its antigen is unidentified.

Profiling relied on immunoSEQ multiplex PCR, and the TCRdb table lists in-frame clones only, not all of them. The data contain about 79,000 clones, about 90% of them singletons. The source is an adult with an advanced solid tumor such as melanoma, head and neck, liver or kidney cancer. The source was CD4+ or CD8+ T cells sorted from blood, collected in a trial of the OX40 agonist ivuxolimab. The chain uses TRBV11-2 and TRBJ1-3, with D perhaps matching TRBD1 (6 bases). The CDR3 nucleotides read TGTGCCAGCAGCTTAGATGCTTCGGGGGCCAACACCATATATTTT. Its protein product is CASSLDASGANTIYF.